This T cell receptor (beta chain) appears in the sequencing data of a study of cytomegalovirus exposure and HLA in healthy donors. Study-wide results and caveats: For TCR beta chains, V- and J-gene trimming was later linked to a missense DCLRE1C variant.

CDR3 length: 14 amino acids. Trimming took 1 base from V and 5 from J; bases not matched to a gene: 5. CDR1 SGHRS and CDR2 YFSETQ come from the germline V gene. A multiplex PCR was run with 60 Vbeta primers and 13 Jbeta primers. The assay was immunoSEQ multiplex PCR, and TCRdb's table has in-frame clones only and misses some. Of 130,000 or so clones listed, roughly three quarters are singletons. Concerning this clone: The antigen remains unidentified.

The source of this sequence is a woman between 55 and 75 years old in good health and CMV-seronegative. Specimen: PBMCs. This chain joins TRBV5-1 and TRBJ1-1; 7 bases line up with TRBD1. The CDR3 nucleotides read TGCGCCAGCAGCTTGACAGGGGCGGAAACTGAAGCTTTCTTT. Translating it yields CASSLTGAETEAFF.